This T cell receptor beta chain is drawn from a study of glioma-infiltrating T cells. This clonotype turned up a few times. Its antigen is unidentified. Points from the study as a whole: CDR3 overlap between tissue and blood was very small.

Amplification of TCR alpha and beta CDR3 regions from RNA used iRepertoire nested multiplex PCR. TCRdb re-called the multiplex PCR reads with MiXCR, one entry per CDR3 protein. The repertoire holds more than 95,000 distinct CDR3 sequences, with 20% to 25% as singletons. The CDR3 extends over 11 amino acids. Germline V gene data show CDR1 as GTSNPN and CDR2 as SVGIG (reference sequence). Trimming took off 5 bases at V and 1 base at J, with 5 bases between the two ends. J is TRBJ1-2 and V is TRBV30; D ambiguous. This TCR was recovered from a human donor with low-grade glioma or glioblastoma, undergoing nonglioma brain surgery, or in good health (not recorded which). Material for sequencing was glioma tissue, nonneoplastic brain tissue, or PBMCs (not recorded which). The CDR3: CAWSVNYGYTF. CDR3 DNA sequence: TGTGCCTGGTCAGTTAACTATGGCTACACCTTC.